Listed below are T cell receptor beta chains from one sample, sequenced in a study of regulatory T cells in long-lasting Graves disease. Each CDR3 protein is one row after TCRdb ran MiXCR on the multiplex PCR reads. The sample records approximately 400,000 distinct CDR3 sequences, roughly 10% being singletons. These data were likewise used in another study, on T cells in Graves' hyperthyroidism and ophthalmopathy.

The starting material was peripheral blood mononuclear cells (PBMCs), obtained at new diagnosis, from a patient treated with antithyroid drugs. Every receptor here comes from a young woman with Graves disease. Each CDR3 is given with its conserved first and last residue. Each record gives: clone size, D gene, J gene, V gene, CDR3 protein, CDR3 DNA. A D gene is named only where the DNA matches it firmly. Clone size is given for some rows only: seen once, a few or many times, or a class if the clone is expanded.

abundance: many
d_gene: NA
j_gene: TRBJ2-3
v_gene: TRBV10-1
CDR3aa: CASSEETASYTDTQYF
CDR3nt: TGCGCCAGCAGTGAGGAGACAGCCTCGTACACAGATACGCAGTATTTT

abundance: many
d_gene: TRBD2
j_gene: TRBJ2-3
v_gene: TRBV20-1
CDR3aa: CSAILPGAGVTDTQYF
CDR3nt: TGCAGTGCTATTCTCCCTGGGGCGGGGGTCACAGATACGCAGTATTTT

abundance: once
d_gene: TRBD2
j_gene: TRBJ2-3
v_gene: TRBV2
CDR3aa: CASSDLAGRPDTQYF
CDR3nt: TGTGCCAGCAGTGACCTAGCGGGACGTCCCGATACGCAGTATTTT

abundance: few
d_gene: TRBD2
j_gene: TRBJ2-1
v_gene: TRBV6-2/TRBV6-3
CDR3aa: CASSYKTSGGLEQFF
CDR3nt: TGTGCCAGCAGTTACAAAACTAGCGGGGGGCTGGAGCAGTTCTTC

abundance: NA
d_gene: NA
j_gene: TRBJ2-1
v_gene: TRBV4-2
CDR3aa: CASSQEAGAYEQFF
CDR3nt: TGTGCCAGCAGCCAAGAGGCGGGGGCATATGAGCAGTTCTTC

abundance: many
d_gene: NA
j_gene: TRBJ1-5
v_gene: TRBV2
CDR3aa: CASSLKQGRNQPQHF
CDR3nt: TGTGCCAGCAGTCTTAAACAGGGACGGAATCAGCCCCAGCATTTT

abundance: many
d_gene: NA
j_gene: TRBJ2-3
v_gene: TRBV20-1
CDR3aa: CSATRVDTDTQYF
CDR3nt: TGCAGTGCAACCAGGGTGGACACAGATACGCAGTATTTT

abundance: NA
d_gene: NA
j_gene: TRBJ2-7
v_gene: TRBV7-2
CDR3aa: CASSPDFKYEQYF
CDR3nt: TGTGCCAGCAGCCCCGATTTTAAGTACGAGCAGTACTTC

abundance: many
d_gene: TRBD2
j_gene: TRBJ2-7
v_gene: TRBV15
CDR3aa: CATSLTLVAGGQPYEQYF
CDR3nt: TGTGCCACCTCGCTGACGTTAGTAGCGGGAGGGCAACCCTACGAGCAGTACTTC

abundance: many
d_gene: NA
j_gene: TRBJ2-5
v_gene: TRBV20-1
CDR3aa: CSARRVKGGFQETQYF
CDR3nt: TGCAGTGCTAGGAGGGTGAAAGGCGGATTCCAAGAGACCCAGTACTTC

abundance: many
d_gene: NA
j_gene: TRBJ1-1
v_gene: TRBV3-1
CDR3aa: CASSQLGTAKRTEAFF
CDR3nt: TGTGCCAGCAGCCAGCTCGGGACGGCGAAGCGGACTGAAGCTTTCTTT

abundance: NA
d_gene: TRBD2
j_gene: TRBJ2-1
v_gene: TRBV19
CDR3aa: CASTTGGRARDEQFF
CDR3nt: TGTGCCAGTACTACTGGCGGGAGGGCCCGGGATGAGCAGTTCTTC

abundance: NA
d_gene: NA
j_gene: TRBJ2-7
v_gene: TRBV11-2
CDR3aa: CASSQSPGIGEQYF
CDR3nt: TGTGCCAGCAGCCAATCACCCGGGATTGGAGAGCAGTACTTC

abundance: once
d_gene: TRBD1
j_gene: TRBJ1-2
v_gene: TRBV28
CDR3aa: CASRQGQGEGYTF
CDR3nt: TGTGCCAGCAGACAAGGACAGGGAGAAGGCTACACCTTC

abundance: many
d_gene: NA
j_gene: TRBJ2-3
v_gene: TRBV6-2/TRBV6-3
CDR3aa: CASSYSRASSTDTQYF
CDR3nt: TGTGCCAGCAGTTACTCGAGGGCGTCTAGCACAGATACGCAGTATTTT

abundance: many
d_gene: NA
j_gene: TRBJ2-5
v_gene: TRBV6-2/TRBV6-3
CDR3aa: CASSYRSQETQYF
CDR3nt: TGTGCCAGCAGTTATAGGAGCCAAGAGACCCAGTACTTC

abundance: NA
d_gene: TRBD1
j_gene: TRBJ1-1
v_gene: TRBV27
CDR3aa: CASRPYDRDEAFF
CDR3nt: TGTGCCAGCAGACCCTATGACAGGGACGAAGCTTTCTTT

abundance: many
d_gene: TRBD2
j_gene: TRBJ2-3
v_gene: TRBV27
CDR3aa: CASSERGGSGTQYF
CDR3nt: TGTGCCAGCAGTGAGCGGGGGGGCTCGGGTACGCAGTATTTT

abundance: many
d_gene: TRBD1
j_gene: TRBJ2-1
v_gene: TRBV28
CDR3aa: CASSSLTGPSYNEQFF
CDR3nt: TGTGCCAGCAGTTCCCTGACAGGGCCCTCCTACAATGAGCAGTTCTTC

abundance: many
d_gene: TRBD2
j_gene: TRBJ2-7
v_gene: TRBV5-5
CDR3aa: CASNIQAGDKGEQYF
CDR3nt: TGTGCCAGCAACATACAAGCGGGAGATAAGGGTGAGCAGTACTTC

abundance: few
d_gene: NA
j_gene: TRBJ1-6
v_gene: TRBV7-3
CDR3aa: CASSSDPGDSPLHF
CDR3nt: TGTGCCAGCAGCTCAGACCCCGGGGATTCACCCCTCCACTTT

abundance: few
d_gene: TRBD2
j_gene: TRBJ2-7
v_gene: TRBV4-1
CDR3aa: CASSLRTSAAYEQYF
CDR3nt: TGCGCCAGCAGCCTTCGTACTAGCGCAGCCTACGAGCAGTACTTC

abundance: few
d_gene: TRBD1
j_gene: TRBJ1-1
v_gene: TRBV29-1
CDR3aa: CSVGGQGPLGAFF
CDR3nt: TGCAGCGTTGGGGGACAGGGTCCATTGGGAGCTTTCTTT

abundance: many
d_gene: NA
j_gene: TRBJ1-1
v_gene: TRBV7-3
CDR3aa: CASSRSLGRITEAFF
CDR3nt: TGTGCCAGCAGCCGCTCACTGGGACGGATCACTGAAGCTTTCTTT

abundance: many
d_gene: NA
j_gene: TRBJ1-1
v_gene: TRBV29-1
CDR3aa: CSVREGGGNTEAFF
CDR3nt: TGCAGCGTTAGGGAGGGCGGGGGAAACACTGAAGCTTTCTTT

abundance: few
d_gene: TRBD1
j_gene: TRBJ1-4
v_gene: TRBV7-9
CDR3aa: CASSLDRGRLDEKLFF
CDR3nt: TGTGCCAGCAGCTTAGACAGGGGGCGCTTGGATGAAAAACTGTTTTTT

abundance: many
d_gene: NA
j_gene: TRBJ1-5
v_gene: TRBV3-1
CDR3aa: CASSQVVGQPQHF
CDR3nt: TGTGCCAGCAGCCAAGTCGTGGGTCAGCCCCAGCATTTT

abundance: many
d_gene: NA
j_gene: TRBJ1-1
v_gene: TRBV19
CDR3aa: CASSSQGGTEAFF
CDR3nt: TGTGCCAGTAGTTCCCAGGGTGGCACTGAAGCTTTCTTT

abundance: many
d_gene: NA
j_gene: TRBJ1-4
v_gene: TRBV18
CDR3aa: CASSPLALGSFEKLFF
CDR3nt: TGTGCCAGCTCACCACTCGCCCTGGGGTCCTTTGAAAAACTGTTTTTT

abundance: few
d_gene: NA
j_gene: TRBJ2-1
v_gene: TRBV13
CDR3aa: CASSLMQGSSYNEQFF
CDR3nt: TGTGCCAGCAGCTTAATGCAGGGATCATCCTACAATGAGCAGTTCTTC

abundance: many
d_gene: NA
j_gene: TRBJ1-1
v_gene: TRBV20-1
CDR3aa: CSASKGNTEAFF
CDR3nt: TGCAGTGCTAGTAAAGGGAACACTGAAGCTTTCTTT

abundance: many
d_gene: NA
j_gene: TRBJ2-3
v_gene: TRBV5-1
CDR3aa: CASSLGGGAADTQYF
CDR3nt: TGTGCCAGCAGTTTAGGGGGGGGGGCCGCAGATACGCAGTATTTT

abundance: many
d_gene: NA
j_gene: TRBJ2-3
v_gene: TRBV6-1
CDR3aa: CASSERAGADTQYF
CDR3nt: TGTGCCAGCAGCGAGCGGGCAGGGGCAGATACGCAGTATTTT

abundance: many
d_gene: NA
j_gene: TRBJ2-1
v_gene: TRBV12-3/TRBV12-4
CDR3aa: CASSPLRGGSNEQFF
CDR3nt: TGTGCCAGCAGCCCCCTTAGGGGGGGGAGTAATGAGCAGTTCTTC

abundance: few
d_gene: NA
j_gene: TRBJ2-7
v_gene: TRBV4-1
CDR3aa: CASSQELRYEQYF
CDR3nt: TGCGCCAGCAGCCAAGAGTTACGGTACGAGCAGTACTTC

abundance: NA
d_gene: TRBD2
j_gene: TRBJ2-1
v_gene: TRBV6-1
CDR3aa: CASFKREGSHEQFF
CDR3nt: TGTGCCAGTTTTAAGCGGGAGGGAAGTCATGAGCAGTTCTTC

abundance: many
d_gene: NA
j_gene: TRBJ1-2
v_gene: TRBV6-1
CDR3aa: CASSEARTANYGYTF
CDR3nt: TGTGCCAGCAGTGAAGCAAGGACAGCTAACTATGGCTACACCTTC

abundance: many
d_gene: TRBD2
j_gene: TRBJ2-1
v_gene: TRBV9
CDR3aa: CASSVEPLAGGLNEQFF
CDR3nt: TGTGCCAGCAGCGTAGAGCCCCTAGCGGGAGGGCTGAATGAGCAGTTCTTC

abundance: many
d_gene: NA
j_gene: TRBJ1-4
v_gene: TRBV6-2/TRBV6-3
CDR3aa: CASSEGWGLNEKLFF
CDR3nt: TGTGCCAGCAGTGAAGGTTGGGGCCTTAATGAAAAACTGTTTTTT

abundance: few
d_gene: NA
j_gene: TRBJ2-1
v_gene: TRBV19
CDR3aa: CATRQAGFGEQFF
CDR3nt: TGTGCCACCCGTCAGGCAGGGTTTGGTGAGCAGTTCTTC

abundance: NA
d_gene: TRBD1
j_gene: TRBJ2-4
v_gene: TRBV5-1
CDR3aa: CASSPSGTGGNIQYF
CDR3nt: TGCGCCAGCAGCCCCTCCGGGACAGGGGGAAACATTCAGTACTTC

abundance: few
d_gene: NA
j_gene: TRBJ1-5
v_gene: TRBV6-5
CDR3aa: CASSYPMGQPFSNQPQHF
CDR3nt: TGTGCCAGCAGTTACCCGATGGGGCAGCCCTTTAGCAATCAGCCCCAGCATTTT

abundance: NA
d_gene: NA
j_gene: TRBJ2-2
v_gene: TRBV12-3/TRBV12-4
CDR3aa: CASSLVVRAGELFF
CDR3nt: TGTGCCAGCAGTTTAGTGGTTCGGGCCGGGGAGCTGTTTTTT

abundance: many
d_gene: NA
j_gene: TRBJ2-2
v_gene: TRBV6-2/TRBV6-3
CDR3aa: CASSFGLAAGELFF
CDR3nt: TGTGCCAGCAGTTTCGGACTGGCGGCCGGGGAGCTGTTTTTT

abundance: few
d_gene: NA
j_gene: TRBJ1-2
v_gene: TRBV20-1
CDR3aa: CSAREDDGGRESGYTF
CDR3nt: TGCAGTGCTAGAGAGGACGATGGGGGCAGGGAGAGTGGCTACACCTTC

abundance: many
d_gene: NA
j_gene: TRBJ2-3
v_gene: TRBV20-1
CDR3aa: CSARDPSGPRADTQYF
CDR3nt: TGCAGTGCTAGAGACCCGAGCGGGCCTAGGGCAGATACGCAGTATTTT

abundance: NA
d_gene: TRBD2
j_gene: TRBJ2-2
v_gene: TRBV7-3
CDR3aa: CASSLIASGGSGTGELFF
CDR3nt: TGTGCCAGCAGCTTAATCGCTAGCGGGGGGTCGGGCACCGGGGAGCTGTTTTTT

abundance: many
d_gene: NA
j_gene: TRBJ2-7
v_gene: TRBV7-9
CDR3aa: CASSLMPSREQYF
CDR3nt: TGTGCCAGCAGCTTGATGCCCTCCCGGGAGCAGTACTTC

abundance: many
d_gene: TRBD2
j_gene: TRBJ2-2
v_gene: TRBV28
CDR3aa: CASSRRKMGLAGANTGELFF
CDR3nt: TGTGCCAGCAGTCGGCGGAAGATGGGACTAGCGGGAGCGAACACCGGGGAGCTGTTTTTT

abundance: NA
d_gene: TRBD1
j_gene: TRBJ1-1
v_gene: TRBV20-1
CDR3aa: CSARKTGSASTEAFF
CDR3nt: TGCAGTGCTAGGAAGACAGGGAGTGCCTCGACTGAAGCTTTCTTT

abundance: few
d_gene: NA
j_gene: TRBJ1-2
v_gene: TRBV4-3
CDR3aa: CASSQEGRVIAGYTF
CDR3nt: TGCGCCAGCAGCCAAGAGGGCAGGGTTATAGCGGGCTACACCTTC

abundance: many
d_gene: NA
j_gene: TRBJ1-5
v_gene: TRBV29-1
CDR3aa: CSVRVGEQPQHF
CDR3nt: TGCAGCGTTAGGGTGGGAGAGCAGCCCCAGCATTTT

abundance: many
d_gene: NA
j_gene: TRBJ1-1
v_gene: TRBV6-2/TRBV6-3
CDR3aa: CASSYVGPVNTEAFF
CDR3nt: TGTGCCAGCAGTTATGTGGGACCGGTGAACACTGAAGCTTTCTTT

abundance: many
d_gene: NA
j_gene: TRBJ2-5
v_gene: TRBV2
CDR3aa: CASSESGGLETQYF
CDR3nt: TGTGCCAGCAGTGAATCTGGGGGATTGGAGACCCAGTACTTC